These 28 T cell receptor beta chains were sequenced from one sample in a study of Graves' ophthalmopathy and Graves' hyperthyroidism. For repertoire sequencing, the TCR beta CDR3 regions were amplified from RNA transcripts. HTBI primers served in a first-round RT-PCR, which a second-round multiplex PCR followed. TCRdb re-analysed the multiplex PCR reads in MiXCR, keeping a single row per CDR3 protein. Seen here are just over 400,000 distinct CDR3 sequences, around 21% observed once, and the top ten hold 2.5% to 3%. Input material: peripheral blood. These receptors came from a woman aged 18-35 years with stable Graves' hyperthyroidism.

Ten or more counts support this clonotype. The chain has TRBV6-2 or TRBV6-3 and TRBJ2-7; the match to TRBD2 covers 9 bases. This CDR3 spans 16 amino acids. CDR1 is MNHEY, CDR2 SVGEGT, per germline. The J segment lost 5 bases and the V segment lost 7 bases, leaving 15 bases of the junction unmatched. The CDR3 nucleotides are TGTGCCAGCAAGTCCTCGGCTAGCGGGATTATGAACGAGCAGTACTTC. Encoded protein: CASKSSASGIMNEQYF.

Many counts were recorded for this clonotype. The chain links TRBV12-3 or TRBV12-4 to TRBJ2-5, with no clear D. The CDR3 is 13 residues long. V was pared by 8 bases and J by 4 bases, with 14 bases between. The CDR3 nucleotides read TGTGCCAGCGGGCCCTTAGGTATAGAGACCCAGTACTTC. This translates into CASGPLGIETQYF.

This clonotype was counted at least ten times. This chain joins TRBV5-1 and TRBJ2-7, with D possibly being TRBD2 (6 bases). The germline V gene encodes CDR1 SGHRS and CDR2 YFSETQ. The CDR3 sequence is 12 residues long. The V and J ends lost 4 bases and 3 bases respectively, with 8 bases between them. DNA of the CDR3: TGCGCCAGCAGCCAGGACTACTACGAGCAGTACTTC. Amino acids: CASSQDYYEQYF. The variable domain in full, with the rest retrieved from reference TRBV5-1 and TRBJ2-7, is KAGVTQTPRYLIKTRGQQVTLSCSPISGHRSVSWYQQTPGQGLQFLFEYFSETQRNKGNFPGRFSGRQFSNSRSEMNVSTLELGDSALYLCASSQDYYEQYFGPGTRLTVT.

This clonotype has ten or more counts. The chain has TRBV28 and TRBJ1-5; TRBD1 might be the D (5 bases). In germline, CDR1 is MDHEN, CDR2 SYDVKM. The CDR3 totals 15 residues. Trimming shortened V by 6 bases and J by 2 bases, and 14 bases separated the two germline ends. As DNA, the CDR3 is TGTGCCAGCAGACGCAGGGTGTCCCGCAATCAGCCCCAGCATTTT. Protein sequence: CASRRRVSRNQPQHF. Full variable domain (missing parts from reference TRBV28 and TRBJ1-5): DVKVTQSSRYLVKRTGEKVFLECVQDMDHENMFWYRQDPGLGLRLIYFSYDVKMKEKGDIPEGYSVSREKKERFSLILESASTNQTSMYLCASRRRVSRNQPQHFGDGTRLSIL.

This clonotype has only a few counts. J is TRBJ2-4 and V is TRBV4-1, with D unclear. Trimming took off 4 bases at V and 5 bases at J, with 18 bases between the two ends. CDR1 and CDR2 from the germline V gene are MGHRA and YSYEKL. The CDR3 length is 16 residues. The CDR3 sequence is CASSPTSLLAENIQYF. The CDR3 DNA follows: TGCGCCAGCAGCCCCACATCCCTACTGGCCGAAAACATTCAGTACTTC.

On this clonotype itself: Compared with germline, one end of the junction differs, possibly owing to a read error. The chain's CDR3 is CASSPTGYGYIF. The CDR3 region has the DNA TGTGCCAGCAGTCCAACAGGGTATGGCTACATCTTC. V gene TRBV2 combines with J gene TRBJ1-2; the D gene is possibly TRBD1 (6 bases). The CDR3 has 12 amino acids. The V gene's germline CDR1 is SNHLY and CDR2 FYNNEI.

This clonotype was seen at least ten times. In nucleotides, the CDR3 is TGTGCCAGCAGCCCTAGTAACTTTAAACGGGGGTCTGGGGCCAACGTCCTGACTTTC. It translates to CASSPSNFKRGSGANVLTF. This chain uses TRBV7-6 with TRBJ2-6, with D tentatively TRBD2 (6 bases). V dropped 5 bases and J dropped 1 base, with 21 bases sitting between them. The CDR3 extends over 19 amino acids. Germline V lookup: CDR1 SGHVS, CDR2 FNYEAQ.

This clonotype was detected many times. The chain combines TRBV30 with TRBJ1-1; D not certain. The germline CDR1 and CDR2 sequences are GTSNPN and SVGIG (reference sequence). CDR3 length equals 15 residues. Trimming took off 5 bases at V and 0 bases at J, with 16 bases between the two ends. CDR3 region: CAWVPTQSMNTEAFF. In DNA, the CDR3 is TGTGCCTGGGTTCCAACACAGAGCATGAACACTGAAGCTTTCTTT.

This clonotype showed up just once. The V and J genes are TRBV6-2 or TRBV6-3 and TRBJ1-5; 7 bases align to TRBD1. Germline V lookup: CDR1 MNHEY, CDR2 SVGEGT. The CDR3 has 13 residues. Losses at the gene ends were 7 bases for V and 4 bases for J; bases not matched to a gene: 4. The chain's CDR3 is CASTKTGNQPQHF. Here the CDR3 DNA reads TGTGCCAGCACCAAGACAGGGAATCAGCCCCAGCATTTT.

Ten or more counts support this clonotype. The genes are TRBV15 and TRBJ2-6; D not resolved. Trimming removed 5 bases at V and 4 bases at J, with 12 bases between. There are 15 residues in the CDR3. Germline CDR1 reads LNHNV; CDR2 reads YYDKDF (reference sequence). The CDR3 DNA reads TGTGCCACCAGCCATCCCCGTAGGGGGGCCAACGTCCTGACTTTC. It translates to CATSHPRRGANVLTF.

This clonotype has a count of ten or more. This chain connects TRBV20-1 to TRBJ2-6; D assignment may be TRBD1 or TRBD2 (5 bases each). The CDR3 runs to 19 residues. The ends were cut back, 6 bases at V and 0 bases at J, with 24 bases in the middle. Germline V gene lookup returns CDR1 DFQATT and CDR2 SNEGSKA (reference sequence). The CDR3 nucleotides read TGCAGTGCGGTCCGGCCAATGGGACGGACTGACTCTGGGGCCAACGTCCTGACTTTC. It specifies CSAVRPMGRTDSGANVLTF.

This clonotype has ten or more counts. V and J are TRBV12-3 or TRBV12-4 and TRBJ1-6, with D tentatively TRBD1 (6 bases). The V gene lost 3 bases and the J gene lost 0 bases, with 12 bases spanning the gap. The CDR3 runs to 17 residues. The CDR3: CASSFGQLSSYNSPLHF. CDR3 DNA: TGTGCCAGCAGTTTTGGACAGTTGAGCTCCTATAATTCACCCCTCCACTTT.

This sequence joins TRBV12-3 or TRBV12-4 and TRBJ2-7; the match to TRBD1 covers 8 bases. V trimming: 4 bases; J trimming: 2 bases; junction bases outside the gene matches: 7. This CDR3 has 15 residues. CDR3 in DNA: TGTGCCAGCAGTTCCCCGGGACAGGCGCCCTACGAGCAGTACTTC. This sequence encodes CASSSPGQAPYEQYF.

This clonotype was picked up many times. This sequence joins TRBV4-2 and TRBJ1-2; a possible D gene is TRBD1 (5 bases). Germline CDR1 and CDR2: LGHNA and YNFKEQ. The CDR3 has 16 residues. Trimming removed 0 bases at V and 1 base at J, with 12 bases between. DNA of the CDR3: TGTGCCAGCAGCCAAGAAGGATACAGGATTAACTATGGCTACACCTTC. Encoded protein: CASSQEGYRINYGYTF.

V usage is TRBV6-1 and J usage is TRBJ2-5, with 8 bases matching TRBD2. The V gene end was trimmed by 5 bases and the J gene end by 4 bases; junction bases not matched to a gene: 12. CDR3 length: 16 residues. Germline V gene lookup returns CDR1 MNHNS and CDR2 SASEGT. CDR3 amino acids: CASSPPTSGGAETQYF. In nucleotides, the CDR3 is TGTGCCAGCAGTCCCCCAACTAGCGGAGGGGCAGAGACCCAGTACTTC.

This clonotype was found many times. The V call is TRBV4-3, the J call TRBJ2-5, with D possibly TRBD1 on 6 matching bases. The germline V and J ends were trimmed by 4 bases and 9 bases, with 21 bases remaining between them. CDR3 length: 15 amino acids. Germline CDR1 LGHNA, CDR2 YSLEER. CDR3 in DNA: TGCGCCAGCAGCCGGGGGCAAGGTGAAGGTGACCCCCAGTACTTC. This encodes CASSRGQGEGDPQYF.

This clonotype showed up many times. The chain links TRBV11-2 to TRBJ2-2; D call uncertain. The CDR3 spans 13 residues. Germline CDR1 SGHAT, CDR2 FQNNGV. Between the trimmed V and J ends, which lost 1 base and 6 bases, there was a span of 6 bases. CDR3 nucleotide sequence: TGTGCCAGCAGCTTAGTGGGCCCCGGGGAGCTGTTTTTT. Translated, it gives CASSLVGPGELFF. Looking up the rest from reference TRBV11-2 and TRBJ2-2 gives the full variable domain: EAGVAQSPRYKIIEKRQSVAFWCNPISGHATLYWYQQILGQGPKLLIQFQNNGVVDDSQLPKDRFSAERLKGVDSTLKIQPAKLEDSAVYLCASSLVGPGELFFGEGSRLTVL.

The chain has TRBV2 and TRBJ2-7; D possibly corresponds to TRBD2 (7 bases). The CDR3 is 14 amino acids. Germline lookup yields CDR1 SNHLY and CDR2 FYNNEI. Trimming stripped 7 bases from V and 6 bases from J, with 19 bases between. As DNA, the CDR3 is TGTGCCAGCACCTCCCGGGGGGACATCGCCGAGCAGTACTTC. It codes for CASTSRGDIAEQYF.

This clonotype has ten or more counts. V usage is TRBV5-1 and J usage is TRBJ1-5, with D hard to call. This CDR3 has 14 residues. Looked up from germline, CDR1 is SGHRS and CDR2 is YFSETQ. Trimming pared 1 base from V and 0 bases from J, leaving 5 bases between. This chain's CDR3 is CASSLNPSNQPQHF. Here the CDR3 DNA reads TGCGCCAGCAGCTTGAATCCTAGCAATCAGCCCCAGCATTTT. Looking up the rest from reference TRBV5-1 and TRBJ1-5 gives the full variable domain: KAGVTQTPRYLIKTRGQQVTLSCSPISGHRSVSWYQQTPGQGLQFLFEYFSETQRNKGNFPGRFSGRQFSNSRSEMNVSTLELGDSALYLCASSLNPSNQPQHFGDGTRLSIL.

This clonotype was found many times. The chain recombines TRBV7-3 with TRBJ2-7, with TRBD1 matching over 9 bases. The CDR3 extends over 14 amino acids. V lost 3 bases to trimming and J lost 6 bases; unmatched junction nucleotides: 6. Germline V gene data show CDR1 as SGHTA and CDR2 as FQGTGA. CDR3 region: CASSLTGTGTEQYF. Written as DNA, the CDR3 is TGTGCCAGCAGCTTGACCGGGACAGGGACCGAGCAGTACTTC.

Many counts were recorded for this clonotype. The rearrangement uses TRBV18 and TRBJ2-7; no reliable D call. CDR3 length equals 13 residues. The V end was cut by 5 bases, the J end by 3 bases, with 11 bases between. The germline V gene encodes CDR1 KGHSH and CDR2 LQKENI. CDR3 protein: CASSAGYRYEQYF. The CDR3 nucleotides are TGTGCCAGCTCAGCTGGGTATCGCTACGAGCAGTACTTC. Drawing the rest from reference TRBV18 and TRBJ2-7, the complete variable domain is NAGVMQNPRHLVRRRGQEARLRCSPMKGHSHVYWYRQLPEEGLKFMVYLQKENIIDESGMPKERFSAEFPKEGPSILRIQQVVRGDSAAYFCASSAGYRYEQYFGPGTRLTVT.

The DNA for the CDR3 is TGTGCCAGCAGTTACTCGTTCGGTCAGAACTACGAGCAGTACTTC. Translating gives CASSYSFGQNYEQYF. The chain employs TRBV6-5 and TRBJ2-7; D not certain. The V end lost 0 bases, the J end lost 3 bases, and 12 bases lay between the germline ends. This CDR3 region has 15 residues. Germline CDR1 is MNHEY and CDR2 is SVGAGI.

This clonotype was picked up many times. The chain is built from TRBV28 and TRBJ2-2, with D unresolved. Germline V CDR1 and CDR2: MDHEN, SYDVKM. Deletions cut 5 bases from V and 0 bases from J, with 10 bases between. CDR3 length: 15 amino acids. The CDR3 loop is CASSPYTTNTGELFF. Here the CDR3 DNA reads TGTGCCAGCAGTCCCTACACCACGAACACCGGGGAGCTGTTTTTT.

This clonotype was detected many times. The chain uses TRBV6-5 and TRBJ2-7; the D call may be TRBD1 or TRBD2 (5 bases each). Germline V gene lookup returns CDR1 MNHEY and CDR2 SVGAGI. CDR3 size: 16 residues. Trimming pared 0 bases from V and 3 bases from J, leaving 15 bases between. As DNA, the CDR3 is TGTGCCAGCAGTTACTCGATGAAGGGACCTGTCTACGAGCAGTACTTC. Residues: CASSYSMKGPVYEQYF.

This clonotype was detected many times. This chain links TRBV29-1 with TRBJ2-5; 8 bases map to TRBD2. Trimming removed 3 bases from V and 5 bases from J; junction bases left unmatched: 8. Germline lookup yields CDR1 SQVTM and CDR2 ANQGSEA. The CDR3 covers 14 residues. CDR3 loop: CSVDLSGSYETQYF. The DNA of the CDR3 is TGCAGCGTTGACCTGAGCGGGAGCTACGAGACCCAGTACTTC. The whole variable domain, filled in from reference TRBV29-1 and TRBJ2-5, reads SAVISQKPSRDICQRGTSLTIQCQVDSQVTMMFWYRQQPGQSLTLIATANQGSEATYESGFVIDKFPISRPNLTFSTLTVSNMSPEDSSIYLCSVDLSGSYETQYFGPGTRLLVL.

The genes are TRBV28 and TRBJ1-2; 7 nucleotides match TRBD1. The junction had 10 bases not matched to a gene; V was cut back by 4 bases and J by 2 bases. The CDR3 runs 16 residues. Germline V CDR1 and CDR2: MDHEN, SYDVKM. The CDR3 bases are TGTGCCAGCAGTTACCCGACCTTGGACAGGAACTATGGCTACACCTTC. Its translation is CASSYPTLDRNYGYTF.

The table lists this clonotype with many counts. The chain combines TRBV6-2 or TRBV6-3 with TRBJ2-7; 11 bases fit TRBD2. Germline CDR1 and CDR2: MNHEY and SVGEGT. The CDR3 contains 13 residues. The junction had 5 bases not matched to a gene; V was cut back by 10 bases and J by 3 bases. The CDR3 coding sequence is TGTGCCACCAGGGGGACTAGCGGCTACGAGCAGTACTTC. Translated: CATRGTSGYEQYF.

In this sample, this clonotype turned up a few times. The chain carries TRBV6-2 or TRBV6-3 and TRBJ2-7, with D tentatively TRBD2 (6 bases). CDR3 length: 13 amino acids. V gave up 6 bases and J gave up 3 bases, with 12 bases separating them. Germline V gene data show CDR1 as MNHEY and CDR2 as SVGEGT. The CDR3 DNA is TGTGCCAGCAGAGGTGGGGACTGCTACGAGCAGTACTTC. Residues: CASRGGDCYEQYF.